This TCR beta chain derives from a study of Graves' ophthalmopathy and Graves' hyperthyroidism. Investigators amplified TCR beta CDR3 regions from RNA transcripts. Second-round multiplex PCR came after a first-round RT-PCR that employed HTBI primers. TCRdb itself ran the multiplex PCR reads through MiXCR, one entry per CDR3 protein. Of 200,000 to 300,000 distinct CDR3 sequences listed, 40% to 50% are singletons. In donors with ophthalmopathy, activity was moderate-to-severe, with CAS ≥3, NOSPECS ≥4 and duration under 3 months. Other autoimmune diseases, uncontrolled infections, pregnancy or lactation ruled patients out of participation. Orbital computed tomography, thyroid ultrasound, TRAb, serum thyroxine and clinical symptoms formed the basis of diagnosis. The material sequenced was peripheral blood. The receptor was isolated from an adult man with Graves' ophthalmopathy.

In DNA form, the CDR3 reads TGTGCCAGTAGTGGGGGCAGCCTAATCGGCAATCAGCCCCAGCATTTT. Its protein is CASSGGSLIGNQPQHF. The chain carries TRBV19 and TRBJ1-5; TRBD1 might be the D (6 bases). The CDR3 runs to 16 residues. CDR1 is LNHDA and CDR2 is SQIVND in the germline V gene (reference sequence). Trimming left V 5 bases short and J 2 bases short, with 16 bases between.